The T cell receptor (beta chain) described here comes from a study of liver allograft versus peripheral blood T cells. Overall study: Repertoires from peripheral blood of liver transplant recipients were compared with those inside their transplanted livers.

TCRdb reanalysed the reads using MiXCR and keeps one entry per CDR3 protein. The sample holds thousands of distinct CDR3 sequences, over 15% seen once. The V gene lost 6 bases and the J gene lost 8 bases, with 20 bases spanning the gap. CDR3 length: 15 residues. Germline loops: CDR1 MNHEY, CDR2 SVGAGI. This clonotype was observed many times. The receptor's source is a human patient who had a liver transplant. Some T cells may originate from the graft donor. The chain is built from TRBV6-5 and TRBJ2-1, with unresolved D. CDR3 in amino acids: CASRSMYYKGDEQFF. The CDR3 DNA reads TGTGCCAGCAGATCGATGTACTATAAAGGCGATGAGCAGTTCTTC.